A selection of T cell receptor beta chains follows, all from one sample in a study of T cell responses to AZD1222 COVID-19 vaccine. Generated by immunoSEQ multiplex PCR, the TCRdb table keeps only in-frame clones and is missing some. The repertoire includes approximately 180,000 clones, just over 85% of them detected once, and approximately 7.7% sits in the top ten. The specimen comprised peripheral blood, sampled on day 0 of AZD1222 vaccination. Every receptor here comes from an adult in good health. Each CDR3 is given with its conserved first and last residue. Each record gives: D gene, J gene, V gene, CDR3 DNA, CDR3 protein. A D gene is named only where the DNA matches it firmly.

>TRBD2|TRBJ2-3|TRBV4-2
TGTGCCAGCAGCCCGACCCGTCAGATCCCGATTACCGTGGGGGAGGGATCCACAGATACGCAGTATTTT
CASSPTRQIPITVGEGSTDTQYF
>TRBD2|TRBJ2-2|TRBV24-1
TGTGCCACCAGTGGTCCAACTAGCGGGGGAATGAACACCGGGGAGCTGTTTTTT
CATSGPTSGGMNTGELFF
>-|TRBJ1-1|TRBV18
TGTGCCAGCTCACCCGGACGTAACACTGAAGCTTTCTTT
CASSPGRNTEAFF
>-|TRBJ2-2|TRBV7-7
TGTGCCAGCAGCTTAGCCATGGGCACCGGGGAGCTGTTTTTT
CASSLAMGTGELFF
>-|TRBJ1-6|TRBV2
TGTGCCAGCACCCGAGGTCCGGGACGGTATAATTCACCCCTCCACTTT
CASTRGPGRYNSPLHF
>-|TRBJ1-2|TRBV2
TGTGCCAGCCGTGATAGGTCATCCGGCTATGGCTACACCTTC
CASRDRSSGYGYTF
>-|TRBJ2-7|TRBV28
TGTGCCAGCAGTTTGTCCGGTGGGCCAAGTTACGAGCAGTACTTC
CASSLSGGPSYEQYF
>-|TRBJ1-3|TRBV9
TGTGCCAGCAGCGTAATTGGCCTGAGCTCTGGAAACACCATATATTTT
CASSVIGLSSGNTIYF
>-|TRBJ1-1|TRBV4-3
TGCGCCAGCAGCCAAGATCGGACCGCTGAAGCTTTCTTT
CASSQDRTAEAFF
>TRBD1|TRBJ2-7|TRBV5-1
TGCGCCAGCGAGGGACAGAATCGTCGGGAGCAGTACTTC
CASEGQNRREQYF
>-|TRBJ2-1|TRBV11-2
TGTGCCAGCAGGTCGTACGGGGGTGAGCAGTTCTTC
CASRSYGGEQFF
>-|TRBJ2-7|TRBV5-1
TGCGCCAGCAGCTCCACAGAGAAATACGAGCAGTACTTC
CASSSTEKYEQYF
>TRBD1|TRBJ1-4|TRBV5-4
TGTGCCAGCAGCTTGGAGACAGGGGGAAATGAAAAACTGTTTTTT
CASSLETGGNEKLFF
>-|TRBJ1-4|TRBV27
TGTGCCAGCAGTCCCCGAAGGGGAGAACTCTATGAAAAACTGTTTTTT
CASSPRRGELYEKLFF
>TRBD1|TRBJ1-2|TRBV6-6
TGTGCCAGCAGTCCTTCTCGGAGGACAGGGGGCAACTATGGCTACACCTTC
CASSPSRRTGGNYGYTF
>TRBD1|TRBJ1-3|TRBV28
TGTGCCAGCAGCCAGACAGGGGCCAGAGGAAACACCATATATTTT
CASSQTGARGNTIYF
>TRBD1|TRBJ1-5|TRBV27
TGTGCCAGCAGAACGGGACAGGGGGCGAGTCAGCCCCAGCATTTT
CASRTGQGASQPQHF
>-|TRBJ1-2|TRBV2
TGTGCCAGCCGGGGGCACGGCTACACCTTC
CASRGHGYTF
>-|TRBJ2-1|TRBV5-6
TGTGCCAGCAGCCTGGACAGAGAGCAGTTCTTC
CASSLDREQFF